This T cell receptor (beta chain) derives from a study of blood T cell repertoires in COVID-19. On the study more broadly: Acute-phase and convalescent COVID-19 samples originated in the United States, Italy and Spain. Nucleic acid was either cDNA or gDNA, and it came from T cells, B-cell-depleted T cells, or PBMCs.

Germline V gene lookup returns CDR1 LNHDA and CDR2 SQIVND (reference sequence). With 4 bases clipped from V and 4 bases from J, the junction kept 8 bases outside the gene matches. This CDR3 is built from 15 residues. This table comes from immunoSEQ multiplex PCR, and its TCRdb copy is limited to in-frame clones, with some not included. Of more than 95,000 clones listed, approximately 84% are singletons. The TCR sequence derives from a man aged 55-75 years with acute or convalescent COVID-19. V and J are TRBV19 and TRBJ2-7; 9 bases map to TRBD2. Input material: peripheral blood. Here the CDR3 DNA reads TGTGCCAGTAGTACTTACCGTAGCGGGAGTTACGAGCAGTACTTC. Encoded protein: CASSTYRSGSYEQYF.